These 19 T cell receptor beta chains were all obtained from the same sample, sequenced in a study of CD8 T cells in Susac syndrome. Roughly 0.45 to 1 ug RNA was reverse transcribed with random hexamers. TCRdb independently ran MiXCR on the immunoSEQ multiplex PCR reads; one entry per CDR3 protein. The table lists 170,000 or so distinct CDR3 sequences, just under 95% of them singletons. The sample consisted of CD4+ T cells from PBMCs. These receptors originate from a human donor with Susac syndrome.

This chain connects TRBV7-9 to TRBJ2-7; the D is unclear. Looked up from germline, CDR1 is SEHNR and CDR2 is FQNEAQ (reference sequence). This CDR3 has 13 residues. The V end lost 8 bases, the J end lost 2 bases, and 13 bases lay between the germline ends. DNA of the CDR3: TGTGCCAGCGTAGTTATGGGTCCCTACGAGCAGTACTTC. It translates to CASVVMGPYEQYF. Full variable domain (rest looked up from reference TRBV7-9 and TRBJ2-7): DTGVSQNPRHKITKRGQNVTFRCDPISEHNRLYWYRQTLGQGPEFLTYFQNEAQLEKSRLLSDRFSAERPKGSFSTLEIQRTEQGDSAMYLCASVVMGPYEQYFGPGTRLTVT.

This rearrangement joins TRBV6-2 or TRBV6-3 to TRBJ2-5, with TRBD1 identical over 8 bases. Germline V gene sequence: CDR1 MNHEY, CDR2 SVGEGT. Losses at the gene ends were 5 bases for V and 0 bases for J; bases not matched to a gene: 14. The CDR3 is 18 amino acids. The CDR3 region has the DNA TGTGCCAGCAGTGGAAATAGGGACAGGCAGATGTACCAAGAGACCCAGTACTTC. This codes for CASSGNRDRQMYQETQYF.

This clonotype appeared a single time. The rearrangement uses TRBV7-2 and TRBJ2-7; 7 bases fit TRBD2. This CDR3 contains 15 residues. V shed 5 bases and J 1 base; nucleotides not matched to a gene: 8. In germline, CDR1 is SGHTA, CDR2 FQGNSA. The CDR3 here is CASSHPPGLSYEQYF. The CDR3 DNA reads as TGTGCCAGCAGCCATCCCCCGGGACTATCCTACGAGCAGTACTTC.

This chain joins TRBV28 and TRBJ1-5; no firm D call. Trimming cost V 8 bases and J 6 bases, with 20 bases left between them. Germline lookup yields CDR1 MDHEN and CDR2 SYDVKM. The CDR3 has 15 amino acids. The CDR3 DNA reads TGTGCCAGCGATAGTCCGGATCCGACGTTTCAGCCCCAGCATTTT. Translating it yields CASDSPDPTFQPQHF.

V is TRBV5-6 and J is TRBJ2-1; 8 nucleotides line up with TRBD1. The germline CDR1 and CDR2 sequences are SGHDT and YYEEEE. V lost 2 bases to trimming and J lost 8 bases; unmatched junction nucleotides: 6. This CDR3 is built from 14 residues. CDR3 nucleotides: TGTGCCAGCAGCTTTCGTCAGGGGGCCGATGAGCAGTTCTTC. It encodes CASSFRQGADEQFF.

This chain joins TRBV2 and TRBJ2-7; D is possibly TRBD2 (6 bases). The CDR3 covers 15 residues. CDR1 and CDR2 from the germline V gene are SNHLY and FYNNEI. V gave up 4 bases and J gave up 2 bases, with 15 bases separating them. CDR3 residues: CASSVGGAPTYEQYF. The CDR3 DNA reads TGTGCCAGCAGTGTCGGGGGAGCACCTACCTACGAGCAGTACTTC. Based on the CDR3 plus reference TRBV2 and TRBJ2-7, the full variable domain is EPEVTQTPSHQVTQMGQEVILRCVPISNHLYFYWYRQILGQKVEFLVSFYNNEISEKSEIFDDQFSVERPDGSNFTLKIRSTKLEDSAMYFCASSVGGAPTYEQYFGPGTRLTVT.

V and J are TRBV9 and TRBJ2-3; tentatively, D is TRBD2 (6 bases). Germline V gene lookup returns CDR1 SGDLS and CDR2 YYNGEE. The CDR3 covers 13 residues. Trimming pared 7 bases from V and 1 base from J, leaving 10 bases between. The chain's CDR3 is CASGRGGTDTQYF. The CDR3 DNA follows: TGTGCCAGCGGGCGGGGCGGCACAGATACGCAGTATTTT.

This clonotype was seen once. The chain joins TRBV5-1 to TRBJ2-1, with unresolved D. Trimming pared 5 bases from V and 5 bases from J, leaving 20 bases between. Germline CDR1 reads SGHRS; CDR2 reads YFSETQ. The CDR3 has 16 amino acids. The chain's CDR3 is CASSPRKGAVNNEQFF. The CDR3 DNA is TGCGCCAGCAGTCCCCGGAAAGGAGCCGTTAACAATGAGCAGTTCTTC.

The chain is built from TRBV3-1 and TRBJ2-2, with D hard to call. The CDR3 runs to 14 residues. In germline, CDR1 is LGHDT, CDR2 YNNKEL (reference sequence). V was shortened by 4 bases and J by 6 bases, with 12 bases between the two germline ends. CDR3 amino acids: CASSPSARSGELFF. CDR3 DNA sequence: TGTGCCAGCAGCCCTTCAGCTAGGTCCGGGGAGCTGTTTTTT.

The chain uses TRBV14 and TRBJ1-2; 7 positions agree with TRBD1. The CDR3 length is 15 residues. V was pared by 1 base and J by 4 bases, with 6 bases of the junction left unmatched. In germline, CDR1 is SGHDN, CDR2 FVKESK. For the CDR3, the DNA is TGTGCCAGCAGCCAAGGACAGGGTGGGTCCTATGGCTACACCTTC. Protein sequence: CASSQGQGGSYGYTF.

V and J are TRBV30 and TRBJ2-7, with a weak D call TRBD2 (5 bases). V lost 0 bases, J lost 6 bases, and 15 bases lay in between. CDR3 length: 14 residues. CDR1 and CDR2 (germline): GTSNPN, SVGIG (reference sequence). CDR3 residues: CAWSVLSVEGEQYF. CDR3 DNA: TGTGCCTGGAGTGTACTATCTGTCGAGGGCGAGCAGTACTTC.

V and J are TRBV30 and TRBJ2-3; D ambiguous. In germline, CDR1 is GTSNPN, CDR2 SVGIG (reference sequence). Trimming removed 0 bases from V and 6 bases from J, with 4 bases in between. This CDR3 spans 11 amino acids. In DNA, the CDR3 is TGTGCCTGGAGTGTAGGTGATACGCAGTATTTT. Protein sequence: CAWSVGDTQYF. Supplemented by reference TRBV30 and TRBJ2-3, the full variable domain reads SQTIHQWPATLVQPVGSPLSLECTVEGTSNPNLYWYRQAAGRGLQLLFYSVGIGQISSEVPQNLSASRPQDRQFILSSKKLLLSDSGFYLCAWSVGDTQYFGPGTRLTVL.

As DNA, the CDR3 is TGCAGCGTTGAACCTGGAGTAGTGGGAGGTAGTGAGCAGTTCTTC. This sequence encodes CSVEPGVVGGSEQFF. The gene calls are TRBV29-1 and TRBJ2-1; TRBD2 might be the D (6 bases). Trimming pared 2 bases from V and 9 bases from J, leaving 20 bases between. This CDR3 region has 15 residues. Germline V gene lookup returns CDR1 SQVTM and CDR2 ANQGSEA.

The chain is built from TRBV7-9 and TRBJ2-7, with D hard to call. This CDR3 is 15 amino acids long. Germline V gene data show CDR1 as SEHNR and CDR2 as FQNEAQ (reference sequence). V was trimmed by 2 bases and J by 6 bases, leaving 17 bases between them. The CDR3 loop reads CASSLSGGFLSEQYF. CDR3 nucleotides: TGTGCCAGCAGCTTATCGGGCGGCTTCCTCTCCGAGCAGTACTTC.

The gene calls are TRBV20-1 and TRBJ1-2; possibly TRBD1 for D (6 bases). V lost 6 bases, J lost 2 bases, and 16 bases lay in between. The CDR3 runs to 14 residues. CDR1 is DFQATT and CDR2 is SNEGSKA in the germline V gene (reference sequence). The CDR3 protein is CSAFPQRGNYGYTF. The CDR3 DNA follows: TGCAGTGCCTTCCCCCAAAGGGGGAACTATGGCTACACCTTC.

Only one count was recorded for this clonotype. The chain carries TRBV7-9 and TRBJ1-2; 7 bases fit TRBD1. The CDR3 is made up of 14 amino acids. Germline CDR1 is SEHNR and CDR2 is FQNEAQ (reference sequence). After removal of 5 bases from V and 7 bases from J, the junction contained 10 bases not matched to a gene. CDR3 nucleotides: TGTGCCAGCAGCCGTTCGACAGGGATGAGTGGCTACACCTTC. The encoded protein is CASSRSTGMSGYTF.

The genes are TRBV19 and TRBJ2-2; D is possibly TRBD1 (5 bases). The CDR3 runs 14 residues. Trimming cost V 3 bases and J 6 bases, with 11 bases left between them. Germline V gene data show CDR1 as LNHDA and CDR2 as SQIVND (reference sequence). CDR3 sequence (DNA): TGTGCCAGTAGTATTATAGGGGTTGCCGGGGAGCTGTTTTTT. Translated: CASSIIGVAGELFF.

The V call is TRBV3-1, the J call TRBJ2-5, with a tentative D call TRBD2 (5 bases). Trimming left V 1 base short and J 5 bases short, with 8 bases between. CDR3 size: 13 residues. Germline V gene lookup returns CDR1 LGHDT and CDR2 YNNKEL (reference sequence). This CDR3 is CASSQGRRETQYF. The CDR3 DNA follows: TGTGCCAGCAGCCAAGGTCGGAGGGAGACCCAGTACTTC.

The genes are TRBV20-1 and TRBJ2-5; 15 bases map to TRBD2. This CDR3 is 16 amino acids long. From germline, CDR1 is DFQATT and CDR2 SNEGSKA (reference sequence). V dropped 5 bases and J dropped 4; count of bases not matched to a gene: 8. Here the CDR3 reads CSALGLAGGLGETQYF. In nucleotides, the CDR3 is TGCAGTGCTTTGGGACTAGCGGGAGGTTTGGGAGAGACCCAGTACTTC.